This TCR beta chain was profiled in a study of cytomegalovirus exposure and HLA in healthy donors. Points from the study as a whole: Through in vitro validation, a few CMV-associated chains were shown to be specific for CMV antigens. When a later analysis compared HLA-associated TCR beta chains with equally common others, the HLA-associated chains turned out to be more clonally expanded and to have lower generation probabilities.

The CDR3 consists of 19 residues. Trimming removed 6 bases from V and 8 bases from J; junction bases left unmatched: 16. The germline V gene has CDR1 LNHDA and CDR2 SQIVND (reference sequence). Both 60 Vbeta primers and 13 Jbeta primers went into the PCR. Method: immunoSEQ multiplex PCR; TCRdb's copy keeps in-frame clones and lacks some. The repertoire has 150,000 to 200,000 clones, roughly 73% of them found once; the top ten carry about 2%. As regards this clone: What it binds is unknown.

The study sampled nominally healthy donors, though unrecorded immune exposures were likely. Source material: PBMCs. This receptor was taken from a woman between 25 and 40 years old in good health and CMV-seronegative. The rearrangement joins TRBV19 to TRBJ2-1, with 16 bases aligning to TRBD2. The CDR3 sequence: CASRLFPGLAGGRADEQFF. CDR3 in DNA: TGTGCCAGTAGACTTTTCCCGGGACTAGCGGGAGGGCGGGCCGATGAGCAGTTCTTC.